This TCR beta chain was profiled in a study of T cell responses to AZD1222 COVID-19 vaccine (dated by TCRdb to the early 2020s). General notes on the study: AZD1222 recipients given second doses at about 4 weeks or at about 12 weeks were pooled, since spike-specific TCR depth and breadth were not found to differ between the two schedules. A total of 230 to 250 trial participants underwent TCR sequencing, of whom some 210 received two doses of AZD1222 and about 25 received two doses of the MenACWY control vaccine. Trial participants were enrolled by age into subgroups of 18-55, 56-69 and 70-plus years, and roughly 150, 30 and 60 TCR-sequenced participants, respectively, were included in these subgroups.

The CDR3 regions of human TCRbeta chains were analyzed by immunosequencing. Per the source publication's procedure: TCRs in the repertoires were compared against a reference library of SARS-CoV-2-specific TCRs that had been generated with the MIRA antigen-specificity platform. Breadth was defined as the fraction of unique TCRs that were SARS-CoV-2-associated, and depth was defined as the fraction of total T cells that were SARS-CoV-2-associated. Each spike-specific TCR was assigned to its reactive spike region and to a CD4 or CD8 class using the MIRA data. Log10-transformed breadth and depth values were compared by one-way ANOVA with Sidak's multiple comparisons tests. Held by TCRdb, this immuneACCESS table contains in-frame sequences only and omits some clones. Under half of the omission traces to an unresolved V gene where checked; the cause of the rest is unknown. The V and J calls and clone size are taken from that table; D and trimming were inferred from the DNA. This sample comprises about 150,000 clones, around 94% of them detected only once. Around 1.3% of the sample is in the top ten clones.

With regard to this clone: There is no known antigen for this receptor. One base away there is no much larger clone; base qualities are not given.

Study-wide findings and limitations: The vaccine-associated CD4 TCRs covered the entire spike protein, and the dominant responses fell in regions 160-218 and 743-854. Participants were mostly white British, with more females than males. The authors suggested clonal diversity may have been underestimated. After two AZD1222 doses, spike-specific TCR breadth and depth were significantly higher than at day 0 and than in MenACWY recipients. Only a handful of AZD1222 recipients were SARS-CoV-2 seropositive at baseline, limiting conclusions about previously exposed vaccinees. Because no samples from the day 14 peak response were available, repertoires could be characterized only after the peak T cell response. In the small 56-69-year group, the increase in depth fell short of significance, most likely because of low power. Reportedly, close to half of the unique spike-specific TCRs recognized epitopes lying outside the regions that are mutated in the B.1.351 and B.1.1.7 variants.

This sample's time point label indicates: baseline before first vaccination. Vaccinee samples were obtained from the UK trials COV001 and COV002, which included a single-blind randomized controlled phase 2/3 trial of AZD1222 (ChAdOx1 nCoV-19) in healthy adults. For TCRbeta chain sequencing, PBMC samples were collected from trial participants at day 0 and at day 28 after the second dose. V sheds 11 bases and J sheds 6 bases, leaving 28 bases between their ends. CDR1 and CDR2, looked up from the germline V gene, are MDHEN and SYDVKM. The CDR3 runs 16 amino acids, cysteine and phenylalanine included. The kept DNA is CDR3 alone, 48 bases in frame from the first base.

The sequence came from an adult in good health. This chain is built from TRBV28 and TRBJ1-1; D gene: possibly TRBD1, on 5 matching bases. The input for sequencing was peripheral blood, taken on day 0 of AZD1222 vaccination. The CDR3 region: CASRGSLGVWSAEAFF. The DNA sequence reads TGTGCCTCCCGGGGCTCTCTGGGGGTCTGGTCTGCTGAAGCTTTCTTT.